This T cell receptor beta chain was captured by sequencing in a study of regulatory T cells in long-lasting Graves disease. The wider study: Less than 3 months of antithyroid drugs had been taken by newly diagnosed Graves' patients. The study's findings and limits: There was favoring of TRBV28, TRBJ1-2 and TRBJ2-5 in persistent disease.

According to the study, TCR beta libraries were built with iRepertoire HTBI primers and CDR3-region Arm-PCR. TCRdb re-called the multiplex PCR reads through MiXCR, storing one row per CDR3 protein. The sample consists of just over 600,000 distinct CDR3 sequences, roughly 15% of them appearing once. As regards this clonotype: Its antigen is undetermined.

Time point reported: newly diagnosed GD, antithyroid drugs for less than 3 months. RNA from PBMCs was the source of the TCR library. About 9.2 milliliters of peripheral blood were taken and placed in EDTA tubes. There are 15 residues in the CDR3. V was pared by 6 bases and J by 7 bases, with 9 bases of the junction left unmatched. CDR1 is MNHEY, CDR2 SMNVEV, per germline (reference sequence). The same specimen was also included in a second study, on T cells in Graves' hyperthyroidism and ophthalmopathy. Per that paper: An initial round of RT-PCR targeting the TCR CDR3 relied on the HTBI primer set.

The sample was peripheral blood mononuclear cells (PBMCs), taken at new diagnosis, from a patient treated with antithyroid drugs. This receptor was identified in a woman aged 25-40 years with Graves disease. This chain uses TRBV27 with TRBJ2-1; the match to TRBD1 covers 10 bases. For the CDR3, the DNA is TGTGCCAGCAGCACCGGGACAGGGGTGGGGAATGAGCAGTTCTTC. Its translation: CASSTGTGVGNEQFF.